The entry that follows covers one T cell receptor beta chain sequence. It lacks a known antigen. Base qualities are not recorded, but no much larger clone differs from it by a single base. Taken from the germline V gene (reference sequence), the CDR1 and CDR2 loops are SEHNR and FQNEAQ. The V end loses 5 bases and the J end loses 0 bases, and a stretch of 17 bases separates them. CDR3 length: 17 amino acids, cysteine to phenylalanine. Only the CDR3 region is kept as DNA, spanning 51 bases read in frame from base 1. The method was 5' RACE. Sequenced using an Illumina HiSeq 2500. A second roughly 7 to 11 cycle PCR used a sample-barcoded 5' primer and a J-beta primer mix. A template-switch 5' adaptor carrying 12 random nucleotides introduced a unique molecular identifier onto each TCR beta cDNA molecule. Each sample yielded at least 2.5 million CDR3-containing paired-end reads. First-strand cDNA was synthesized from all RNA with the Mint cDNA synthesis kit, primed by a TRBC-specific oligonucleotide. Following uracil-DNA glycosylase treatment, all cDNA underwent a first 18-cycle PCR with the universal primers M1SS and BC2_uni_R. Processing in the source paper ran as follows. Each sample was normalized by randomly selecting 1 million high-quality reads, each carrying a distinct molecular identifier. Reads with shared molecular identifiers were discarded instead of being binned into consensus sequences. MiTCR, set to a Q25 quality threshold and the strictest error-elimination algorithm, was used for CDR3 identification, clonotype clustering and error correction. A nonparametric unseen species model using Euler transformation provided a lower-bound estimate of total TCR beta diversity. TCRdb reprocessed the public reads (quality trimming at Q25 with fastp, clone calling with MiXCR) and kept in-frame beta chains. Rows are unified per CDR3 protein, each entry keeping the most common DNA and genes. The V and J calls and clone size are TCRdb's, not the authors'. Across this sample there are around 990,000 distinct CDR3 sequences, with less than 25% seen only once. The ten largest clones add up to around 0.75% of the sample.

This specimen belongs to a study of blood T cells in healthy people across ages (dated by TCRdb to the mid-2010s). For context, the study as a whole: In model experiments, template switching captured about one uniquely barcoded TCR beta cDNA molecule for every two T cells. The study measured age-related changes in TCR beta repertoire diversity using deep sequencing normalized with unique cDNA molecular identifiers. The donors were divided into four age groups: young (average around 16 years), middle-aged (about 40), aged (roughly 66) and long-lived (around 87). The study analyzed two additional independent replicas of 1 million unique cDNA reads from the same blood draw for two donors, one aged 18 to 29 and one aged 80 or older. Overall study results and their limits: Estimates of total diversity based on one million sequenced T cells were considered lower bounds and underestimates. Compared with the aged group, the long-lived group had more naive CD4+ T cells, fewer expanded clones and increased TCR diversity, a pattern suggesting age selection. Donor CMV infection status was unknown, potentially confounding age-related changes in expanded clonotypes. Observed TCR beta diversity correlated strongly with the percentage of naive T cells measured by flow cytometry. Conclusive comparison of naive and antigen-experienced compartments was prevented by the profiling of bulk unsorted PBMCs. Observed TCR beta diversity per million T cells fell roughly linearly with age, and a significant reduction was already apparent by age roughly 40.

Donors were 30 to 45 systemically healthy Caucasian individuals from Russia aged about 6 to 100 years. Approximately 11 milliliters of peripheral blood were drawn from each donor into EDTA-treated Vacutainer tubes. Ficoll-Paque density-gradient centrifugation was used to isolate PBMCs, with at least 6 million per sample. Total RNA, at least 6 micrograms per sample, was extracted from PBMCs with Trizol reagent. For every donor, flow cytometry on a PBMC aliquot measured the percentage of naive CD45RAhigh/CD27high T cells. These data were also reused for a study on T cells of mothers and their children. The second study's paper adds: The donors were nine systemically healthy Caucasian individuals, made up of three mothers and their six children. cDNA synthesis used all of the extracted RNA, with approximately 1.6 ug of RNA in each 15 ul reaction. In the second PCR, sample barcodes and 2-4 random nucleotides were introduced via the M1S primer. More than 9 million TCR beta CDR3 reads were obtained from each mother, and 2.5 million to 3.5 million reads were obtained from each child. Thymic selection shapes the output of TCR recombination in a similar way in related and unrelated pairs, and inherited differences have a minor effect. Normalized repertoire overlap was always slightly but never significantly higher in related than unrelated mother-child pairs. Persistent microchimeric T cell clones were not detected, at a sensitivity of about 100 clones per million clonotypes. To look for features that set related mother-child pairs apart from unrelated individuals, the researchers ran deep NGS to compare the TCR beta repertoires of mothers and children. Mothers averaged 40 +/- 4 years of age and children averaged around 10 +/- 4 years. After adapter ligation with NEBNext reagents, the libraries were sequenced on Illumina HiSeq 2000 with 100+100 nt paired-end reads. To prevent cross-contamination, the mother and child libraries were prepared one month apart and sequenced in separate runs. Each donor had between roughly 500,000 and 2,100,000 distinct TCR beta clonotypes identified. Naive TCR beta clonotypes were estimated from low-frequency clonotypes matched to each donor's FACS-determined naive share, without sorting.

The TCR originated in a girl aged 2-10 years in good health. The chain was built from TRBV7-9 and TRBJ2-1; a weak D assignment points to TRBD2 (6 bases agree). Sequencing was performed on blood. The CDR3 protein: CASSPGGAGRSYNEQFF. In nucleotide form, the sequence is TGTGCCAGCAGCCCCGGGGGAGCGGGCCGCTCCTACAATGAGCAGTTCTTC.